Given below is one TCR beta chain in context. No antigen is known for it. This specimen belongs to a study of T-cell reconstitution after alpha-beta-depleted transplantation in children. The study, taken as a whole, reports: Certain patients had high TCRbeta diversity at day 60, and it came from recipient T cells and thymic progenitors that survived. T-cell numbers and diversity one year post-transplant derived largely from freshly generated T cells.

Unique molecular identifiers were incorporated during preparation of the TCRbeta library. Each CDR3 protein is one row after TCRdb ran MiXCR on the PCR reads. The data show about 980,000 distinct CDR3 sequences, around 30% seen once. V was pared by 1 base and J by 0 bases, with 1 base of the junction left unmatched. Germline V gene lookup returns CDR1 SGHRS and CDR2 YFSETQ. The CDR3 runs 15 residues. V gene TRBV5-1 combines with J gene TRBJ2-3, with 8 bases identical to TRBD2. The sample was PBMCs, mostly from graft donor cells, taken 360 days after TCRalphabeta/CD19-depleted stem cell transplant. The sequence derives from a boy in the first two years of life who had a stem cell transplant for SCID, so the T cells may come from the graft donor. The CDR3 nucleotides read TGCGCCAGCAGCTTGATAGCGGGGAGCACAGATACGCAGTATTTT. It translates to CASSLIAGSTDTQYF.